This T cell receptor beta chain is drawn from a study of control samples from healthy donors and cancer patients. Clones were read by immunoSEQ multiplex PCR, and TCRdb kept only the in-frame ones, dropping some. The sample has 110,000 or so clones, about four fifths seen once; the top ten hold approximately 13%. The CDR3 sequence is 11 residues long. Trimming took 6 bases from V and 7 from J, leaving 9 bases between them. The sequenced material came from blood. The source of this sequence is a woman in her forties or fifties in good health. V gene TRBV12-3 or TRBV12-4 combines with J gene TRBJ1-2; D not certain. CDR3 sequence: CASRRDGGYTF. In DNA, the CDR3 is TGTGCCAGCAGGAGAGACGGTGGCTACACCTTC.